Presented here are 17 T cell receptor beta chains from one specimen sequenced in a study of blood T cell repertoires in COVID-19. The assay was immunoSEQ multiplex PCR, and TCRdb's table has in-frame clones only and misses some. The sample records around 130,000 clones, about 84% being singletons. Material: peripheral blood. These receptors all stem from a woman in her fifties or sixties with acute or convalescent COVID-19.

This chain links TRBV7-3 with TRBJ1-1; D possibly corresponds to TRBD1 (5 bases). Trimming took 2 bases from V and 0 from J, leaving 10 bases between them. CDR3 length equals 15 residues. Germline lookup yields CDR1 SGHTA and CDR2 FQGTGA. For the CDR3, the DNA is TGTGCCAGCAGCTTAGACGGGGGAATGAACACTGAAGCTTTCTTT. It specifies CASSLDGGMNTEAFF.

This chain connects TRBV19 to TRBJ2-2; TRBD1 is a possible D gene (6 bases). Germline CDR1 is LNHDA and CDR2 is SQIVND (reference sequence). Trimming stripped 6 bases from V and 0 bases from J, with 14 bases between. The CDR3 has 16 amino acids. For the CDR3, the DNA is TGTGCCAGTAGATCCGGGACACCCACGAACACCGGGGAGCTGTTTTTT. Translating gives CASRSGTPTNTGELFF.

V and J are TRBV10-1 and TRBJ1-1; a possible D gene is TRBD1 (5 bases). This CDR3 spans 15 amino acids. Germline assignment: CDR1 WNHNN and CDR2 SYGVQD (reference sequence). V was shortened by 2 bases and J by 4 bases, with 14 bases between the two germline ends. The CDR3 sequence is CASSEAQAGITEAFF. CDR3 nucleotides: TGCGCCAGCAGTGAGGCACAGGCAGGGATCACTGAAGCTTTCTTT.

This clone is deemed medium-sized (0.01 to 0.1%). This rearrangement joins TRBV30 to TRBJ2-5, with a possible D match to TRBD1 (6 bases). The CDR3 spans 14 residues. CDR1 is GTSNPN and CDR2 is SVGIG in the germline V gene (reference sequence). V gave up 3 bases and J gave up 5 bases, with 16 bases separating them. The CDR3 coding sequence is TGTGCCTGGAGGGTTGGAAAGAGGGGGGAGACCCAGTACTTC. Amino acids: CAWRVGKRGETQYF.

The rearrangement uses TRBV19 and TRBJ2-5; no definite D call. Trimming cost V 5 bases and J 5 bases, with 15 bases left between them. CDR1 and CDR2 from the germline V gene are LNHDA and SQIVND (reference sequence). The CDR3 runs to 14 residues. In DNA form, the CDR3 reads TGTGCCAGTAGTCAGCAGGCCGGTACGGAGACCCAGTACTTC. This codes for CASSQQAGTETQYF.

This chain joins TRBV18 and TRBJ1-5; TRBD1 matches at 9 bases. Germline assignment: CDR1 KGHSH and CDR2 LQKENI. The CDR3 is 15 residues long. Trimming removed 3 bases from V and 4 bases from J; junction bases left unmatched: 4. The CDR3 region is CASSPGQGSNQPQHF. The CDR3 DNA sequence: TGTGCCAGCTCACCGGGACAGGGATCAAATCAGCCCCAGCATTTT.

CDR3 in DNA: TGTGCCAGCAGCTTGGGGGTGGCGGGACAGGGTCGGGCTTTCTTT. Residues: CASSLGVAGQGRAFF. This sequence joins TRBV5-5 and TRBJ1-1, with TRBD1 identical over 9 bases. The CDR3 totals 15 residues. Germline V gene lookup returns CDR1 SGHKS and CDR2 YYEKEE (reference sequence). V gave up 0 bases and J gave up 11 bases; unmatched junction bases: 11.

The rearrangement uses TRBV5-1 and TRBJ2-7, with D possibly TRBD1 on 6 matching bases. The germline CDR1 and CDR2 sequences are SGHRS and YFSETQ. V lost 2 bases and J 5 bases, leaving 17 bases between the germline ends. The CDR3 is 15 amino acids. CDR3 in DNA: TGCGCCAGCAGCTTAACCTCCCCCAGGGGCCACGAGCAGTACTTC. Protein product: CASSLTSPRGHEQYF.

V is TRBV6-1 and J is TRBJ2-6; D remains unclear. Trimming left V 1 base short and J 4 bases short, with 5 bases between. The CDR3 has 14 residues. Germline loops: CDR1 MNHNS, CDR2 SASEGT. In nucleotides, the CDR3 is TGTGCCAGCAGTGAAGGGGCAGGGGCCAACGTCCTGACTTTC. Residues: CASSEGAGANVLTF.

The chain links TRBV27 to TRBJ2-2; 9 nucleotides align to TRBD1. J gave up 3 bases and V 5 bases, and 4 bases lay outside the gene matches. The CDR3 has 15 residues. The germline gives CDR1 MNHEY, CDR2 SMNVEV (reference sequence). The CDR3 reads CASSGDRVHTGELFF. CDR3 in DNA: TGTGCCAGCAGTGGGGACAGGGTACACACCGGGGAGCTGTTTTTT.

This clone came up a few times. The CDR3 DNA reads TGTGCCAGCCGGGGGGGAATGAACACTGAAGCTTTCTTT. Protein: CASRGGMNTEAFF. The chain joins TRBV27 to TRBJ1-1, with a weak D call TRBD1 (5 bases). This CDR3 has 13 amino acids. V was trimmed by 8 bases and J by 0 bases, leaving 10 bases between them. Per the germline V gene, CDR1 is MNHEY and CDR2 is SMNVEV (reference sequence).

The CDR3 DNA reads TGTGCCAGTAACGACAGGGAGGAGACCCAGTACTTC. This codes for CASNDREETQYF. The chain recombines TRBV19 with TRBJ2-5, with 7 bases fitting TRBD1. J was trimmed by 5 bases and V by 7 bases; bases with no gene match: 4. The CDR3 has 12 amino acids. CDR1 is LNHDA and CDR2 is SQIVND in the germline V gene (reference sequence). Full variable domain (remainder filled in from reference TRBV19 and TRBJ2-5): DGGITQSPKYLFRKEGQNVTLSCEQNLNHDAMYWYRQDPGQGLRLIYYSQIVNDFQKGDIAEGYSVSREKKESFPLTVTSAQKNPTAFYLCASNDREETQYFGPGTRLLVL.

This chain joins TRBV27 and TRBJ1-2; 8 bases are shared with TRBD1. The CDR3 extends over 13 amino acids. The junction had 8 bases not matched to a gene; V was cut back by 6 bases and J by 8 bases. Germline CDR1 and CDR2: MNHEY and SMNVEV (reference sequence). In nucleotides, the CDR3 is TGTGCCAGCAGCCTCAGGGGGCGAGAGGGCTACACCTTC. Translating gives CASSLRGREGYTF.

This chain connects TRBV6-5 to TRBJ2-3; tentatively, D is TRBD2 (7 bases). Looked up from germline, CDR1 is MNHEY and CDR2 is SVGAGI. The CDR3 is 15 amino acids. Trimming took off 11 bases at V and 3 bases at J, with 21 bases between the two ends. The CDR3 spells CASKGRGLGTDTQYF. CDR3 coding DNA: TGTGCCTCCAAGGGGAGGGGGTTAGGGACAGATACGCAGTATTTT.

The CDR3 sequence is CASSSGGNQPQHF. The CDR3 DNA sequence: TGTGCCAGCAGCTCAGGGGGCAATCAGCCCCAGCATTTT. The chain carries TRBV6-5 and TRBJ1-5; maybe TRBD1 (6 bases). V gave up 6 bases and J gave up 2 bases, with 8 bases separating them. Germline values: CDR1 MNHEY, CDR2 SVGAGI. The CDR3 has 13 residues.

This chain links TRBV5-1 with TRBJ2-1; 9 positions agree with TRBD1. V trimming: 0 bases; J trimming: 6 bases; junction bases outside the gene matches: 4. Germline V gene sequence: CDR1 SGHRS, CDR2 YFSETQ. The CDR3 totals 15 residues. As DNA, the CDR3 is TGCGCCAGCAGCTTGGGGAACAGGGGGCTCAATGAGCAGTTCTTC. Amino acids: CASSLGNRGLNEQFF.

The genes are TRBV7-2 and TRBJ2-3; D call uncertain. CDR1 is SGHTA and CDR2 is FQGNSA in the germline V gene. V was shortened by 4 bases and J by 2 bases, with 10 bases between the two germline ends. This CDR3 spans 14 amino acids. This CDR3 reads CASSSDYFTDTQYF. In DNA, the CDR3 is TGTGCCAGCAGCTCTGATTACTTCACAGATACGCAGTATTTT.